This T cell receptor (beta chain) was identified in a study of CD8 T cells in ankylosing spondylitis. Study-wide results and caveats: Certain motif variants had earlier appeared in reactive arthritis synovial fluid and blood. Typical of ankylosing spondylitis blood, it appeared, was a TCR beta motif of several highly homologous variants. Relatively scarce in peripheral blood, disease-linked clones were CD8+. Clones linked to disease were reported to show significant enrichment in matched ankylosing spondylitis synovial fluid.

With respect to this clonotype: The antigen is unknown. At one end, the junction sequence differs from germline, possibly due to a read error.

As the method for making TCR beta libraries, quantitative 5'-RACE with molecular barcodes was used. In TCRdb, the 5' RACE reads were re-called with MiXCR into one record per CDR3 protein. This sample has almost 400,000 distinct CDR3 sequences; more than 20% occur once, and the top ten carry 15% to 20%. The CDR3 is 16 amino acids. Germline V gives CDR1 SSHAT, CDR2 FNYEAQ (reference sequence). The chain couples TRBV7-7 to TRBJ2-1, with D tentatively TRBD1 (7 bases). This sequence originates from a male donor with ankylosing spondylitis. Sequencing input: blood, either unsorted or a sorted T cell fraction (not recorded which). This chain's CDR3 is CASSQLGGTVSNEQFF. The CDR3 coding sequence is TGTGCTAGCAGCCAACTAGGGGGGACAGTTTCCAATGAGCAGTTCTTC.